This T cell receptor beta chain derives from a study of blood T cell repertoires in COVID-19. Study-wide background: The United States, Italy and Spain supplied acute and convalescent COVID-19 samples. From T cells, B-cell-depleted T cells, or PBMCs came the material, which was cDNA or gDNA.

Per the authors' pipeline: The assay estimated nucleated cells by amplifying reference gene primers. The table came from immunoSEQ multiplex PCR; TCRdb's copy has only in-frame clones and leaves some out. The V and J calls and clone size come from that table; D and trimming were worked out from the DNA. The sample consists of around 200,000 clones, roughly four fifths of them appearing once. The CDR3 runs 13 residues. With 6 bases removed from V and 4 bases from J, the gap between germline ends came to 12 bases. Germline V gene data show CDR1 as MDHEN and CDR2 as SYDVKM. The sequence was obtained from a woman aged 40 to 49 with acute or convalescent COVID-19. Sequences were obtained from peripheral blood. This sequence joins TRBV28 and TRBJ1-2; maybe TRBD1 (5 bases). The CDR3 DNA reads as TGTGCCAGCAGCACAACAGGCGCCTATGGCTACACCTTC. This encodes CASSTTGAYGYTF.